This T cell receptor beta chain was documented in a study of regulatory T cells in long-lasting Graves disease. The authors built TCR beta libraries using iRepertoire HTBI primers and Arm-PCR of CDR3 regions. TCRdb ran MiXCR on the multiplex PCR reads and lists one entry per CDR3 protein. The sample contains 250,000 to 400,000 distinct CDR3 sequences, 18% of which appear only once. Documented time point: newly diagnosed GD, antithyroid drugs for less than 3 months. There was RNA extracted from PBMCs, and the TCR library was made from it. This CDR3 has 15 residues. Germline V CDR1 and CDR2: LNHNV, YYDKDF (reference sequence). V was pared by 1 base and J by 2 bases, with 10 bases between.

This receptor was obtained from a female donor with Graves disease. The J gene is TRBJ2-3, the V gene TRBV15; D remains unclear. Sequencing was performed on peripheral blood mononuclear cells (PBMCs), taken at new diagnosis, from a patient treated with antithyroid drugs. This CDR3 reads CATSRAPQDTDTQYF. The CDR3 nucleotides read TGTGCCACCAGCAGAGCCCCGCAGGACACAGATACGCAGTATTTT.